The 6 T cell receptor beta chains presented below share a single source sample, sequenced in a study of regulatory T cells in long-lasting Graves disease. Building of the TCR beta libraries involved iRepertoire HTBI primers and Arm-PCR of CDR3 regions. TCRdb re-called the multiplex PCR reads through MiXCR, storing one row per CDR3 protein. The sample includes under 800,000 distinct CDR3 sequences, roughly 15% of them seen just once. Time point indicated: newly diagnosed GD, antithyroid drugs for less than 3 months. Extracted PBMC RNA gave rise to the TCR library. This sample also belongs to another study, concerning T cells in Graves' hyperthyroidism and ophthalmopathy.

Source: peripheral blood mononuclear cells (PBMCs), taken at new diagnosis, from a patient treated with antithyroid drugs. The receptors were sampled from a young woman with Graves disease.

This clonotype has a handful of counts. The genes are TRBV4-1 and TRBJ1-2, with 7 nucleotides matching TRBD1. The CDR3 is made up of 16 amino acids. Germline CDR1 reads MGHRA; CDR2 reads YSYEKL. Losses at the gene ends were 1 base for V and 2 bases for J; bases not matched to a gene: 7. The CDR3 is CASSQGFLTGNYGYTF. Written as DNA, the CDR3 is TGCGCCAGCAGCCAAGGATTTTTGACAGGGAACTATGGCTACACCTTC.

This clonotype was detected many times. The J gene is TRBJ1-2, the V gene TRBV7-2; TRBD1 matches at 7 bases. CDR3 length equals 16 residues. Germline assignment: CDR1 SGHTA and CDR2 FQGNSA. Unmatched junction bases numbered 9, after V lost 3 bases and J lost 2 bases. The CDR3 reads CASSFWPGTVNYGYTF. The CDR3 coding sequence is TGTGCCAGCAGCTTCTGGCCCGGGACAGTGAACTATGGCTACACCTTC.

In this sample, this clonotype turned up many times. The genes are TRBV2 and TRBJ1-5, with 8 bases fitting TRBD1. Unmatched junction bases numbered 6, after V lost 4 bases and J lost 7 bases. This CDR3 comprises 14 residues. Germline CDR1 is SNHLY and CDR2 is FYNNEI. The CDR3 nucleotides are TGTGCCAGCAGTGGGACAGGGAGGGACCAGCCCCAGCATTTT. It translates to CASSGTGRDQPQHF.

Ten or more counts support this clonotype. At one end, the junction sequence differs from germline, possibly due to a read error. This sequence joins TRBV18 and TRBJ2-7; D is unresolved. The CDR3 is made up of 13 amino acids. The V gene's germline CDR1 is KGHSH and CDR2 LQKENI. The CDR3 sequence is CASSPRLSHEQYF. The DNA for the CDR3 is TGTGCCAGCTCACCAAGACTCTCCCACGAGCAGTACTTC.

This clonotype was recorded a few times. The CDR3 region is CASSVHIGPDQPQHF. DNA for the CDR3: TGTGCCAGCAGCGTACATATTGGGCCGGATCAGCCCCAGCATTTT. V gene TRBV9 combines with J gene TRBJ1-5; no reliable D call. The germline V and J ends were trimmed by 1 base and 5 bases, with 13 bases remaining between them. Per the germline V gene, CDR1 is SGDLS and CDR2 is YYNGEE. The CDR3 has 15 amino acids.

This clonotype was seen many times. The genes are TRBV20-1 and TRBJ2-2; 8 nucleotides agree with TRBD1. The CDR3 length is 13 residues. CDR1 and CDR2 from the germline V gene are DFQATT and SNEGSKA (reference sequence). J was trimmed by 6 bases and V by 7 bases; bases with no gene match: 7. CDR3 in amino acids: CSVTGESSGELFF. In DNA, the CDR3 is TGCAGTGTGACAGGGGAATCCTCCGGGGAGCTGTTTTTT.